Listed here are 26 T cell receptor beta chains from one sample, sequenced in a study of CD8 T cells in Susac syndrome. RNA in amounts of about 0.5 to 1 ug was reverse transcribed with random hexamers. MiXCR, applied by TCRdb to the immunoSEQ multiplex PCR reads, yields one record per CDR3 protein. The sample gives approximately 190,000 distinct CDR3 sequences, around 93% of which show up once; approximately 0.16% is in the top ten. Sample: CD8+ T cells from PBMCs. The receptors originated from a human donor with Susac syndrome.

In nucleotides, the CDR3 is TGCGCCAGCAGCCTGGAGACTAGGATCACAGATACGCAGTATTTT. Protein sequence: CASSLETRITDTQYF. This chain links TRBV4-1 with TRBJ2-3, with TRBD2 as a possible D gene (6 bases). This CDR3 has 15 residues. In germline, CDR1 is MGHRA, CDR2 YSYEKL. Trimming stripped 4 bases from V and 2 bases from J, with 13 bases between.

This clonotype was seen a single time. This chain links TRBV25-1 with TRBJ1-2; TRBD1 matches at 9 bases. J gave up 4 bases and V 5 bases, and 5 bases lay outside the gene matches. The CDR3 totals 14 residues. Germline CDR1 MGHDK, CDR2 SYGVNS. The CDR3 protein is CASSKQGAGYGYTF. CDR3 sequence (DNA): TGTGCCAGCAGTAAACAGGGGGCTGGCTATGGCTACACCTTC.

This chain joins TRBV6-2 or TRBV6-3 and TRBJ2-1, with 8 nucleotides matching TRBD2. The length of the CDR3 is 14 residues. Looked up from germline, CDR1 is MNHEY and CDR2 is SVGEGT. J lost 10 bases, V lost 5 bases, and 10 bases had no gene match. CDR3 region: CASSKHGGAKEQFF. The CDR3 DNA sequence: TGTGCCAGCAGTAAACACGGGGGGGCTAAAGAGCAGTTCTTC.

The gene calls are TRBV25-1 and TRBJ2-7, with 9 bases aligning to TRBD1. The CDR3 loop spans 18 amino acids. Per germline, CDR1 MGHDK and CDR2 SYGVNS. V dropped 3 bases and J dropped 3; count of bases not matched to a gene: 15. The CDR3 reads CASSDIVQGAPSIYEQYF. The CDR3 region has the DNA TGTGCCAGCAGTGATATTGTACAGGGGGCCCCTTCAATCTACGAGCAGTACTTC.

This chain links TRBV12-3 or TRBV12-4 with TRBJ1-1; the match to TRBD1 covers 7 bases. This CDR3 is built from 14 residues. J lost 1 base, V lost 6 bases, and 5 bases had no gene match. CDR3: CASSAGTENTEAFF. In DNA, the CDR3 is TGTGCCAGCAGCGCCGGGACAGAGAACACTGAAGCTTTCTTT.

The chain has TRBV15 and TRBJ2-1; perhaps TRBD1 as D (5 bases). V gave up 0 bases and J gave up 4 bases, with 13 bases separating them. CDR3 length: 16 amino acids. Germline V gene sequence: CDR1 LNHNV, CDR2 YYDKDF (reference sequence). The DNA for the CDR3 is TGTGCCACCAGCAGAGATAGGGGTAAGGTATACAATGAGCAGTTCTTC. Translated, it gives CATSRDRGKVYNEQFF.

The rearrangement joins TRBV19 to TRBJ2-2, with 10 bases that match TRBD2. The germline V gene has CDR1 LNHDA and CDR2 SQIVND (reference sequence). The CDR3 loop spans 17 amino acids. Losses at the gene ends were 10 bases for V and 4 bases for J; bases not matched to a gene: 15. CDR3 in amino acids: CAIGGLAGEYGTGELFF. CDR3 in DNA: TGTGCCATAGGGGGCCTAGCGGGAGAATATGGCACCGGGGAGCTGTTTTTT.

The chain joins TRBV7-2 to TRBJ2-3; 11 bases line up with TRBD2. The CDR3 length is 17 residues. Losses at the gene ends were 5 bases for V and 3 bases for J; bases not matched to a gene: 10. Germline V gives CDR1 SGHTA, CDR2 FQGNSA. The DNA of the CDR3 is TGTGCCAGCAGCCTGAGACTAGCGGGAATGGGAACAGATACGCAGTATTTT. It specifies CASSLRLAGMGTDTQYF.

V is TRBV24-1 and J is TRBJ2-3, with 9 bases lining up with TRBD1. After removal of 4 bases from V and 5 bases from J, the junction contained 9 bases not matched to a gene. CDR3 length equals 16 residues. Germline V gene lookup returns CDR1 KGHDR and CDR2 SFDVKD. The CDR3 spells CATSETPGQGIDTQYF. DNA for the CDR3: TGTGCCACCAGTGAAACCCCGGGACAGGGAATAGATACGCAGTATTTT.

V and J are TRBV20-1 and TRBJ2-1; D gene unclear. In germline, CDR1 is DFQATT, CDR2 SNEGSKA (reference sequence). There are 11 residues in the CDR3. Trimming stripped 2 bases from V and 5 bases from J, with 4 bases between. The CDR3 is CSARPDNEQFF. The CDR3 bases are TGCAGTGCTAGACCAGACAATGAGCAGTTCTTC.

The chain employs TRBV20-1 and TRBJ2-1, with 9 bases fitting TRBD2. This CDR3 comprises 12 residues. Germline values: CDR1 DFQATT, CDR2 SNEGSKA (reference sequence). The V gene end was trimmed by 5 bases and the J gene end by 7 bases; junction bases not matched to a gene: 3. The CDR3 here is CSAPGLANEQFF. The CDR3 coding sequence is TGCAGTGCTCCGGGACTAGCAAATGAGCAGTTCTTC.

The rearrangement uses TRBV6-5 and TRBJ2-7; D unresolved. There are 15 residues in the CDR3. Germline CDR1 MNHEY, CDR2 SVGAGI. Trimming shortened V by 6 bases and J by 2 bases, and 17 bases separated the two germline ends. The CDR3 loop reads CASSQGPHLTYEQYF. The CDR3 DNA sequence: TGTGCCAGCAGCCAAGGGCCTCACCTTACCTACGAGCAGTACTTC.

The chain combines TRBV20-1 with TRBJ2-7; TRBD1 matches 8 bases. This CDR3 is built from 16 residues. J lost 7 bases, V lost 5 bases, and 19 bases had no gene match. Germline values: CDR1 DFQATT, CDR2 SNEGSKA (reference sequence). The CDR3 region is CSASTRTGLYSGEQYF. In nucleotides, the CDR3 is TGCAGTGCTTCTACACGGACAGGGCTGTACTCGGGAGAGCAGTACTTC.

The chain employs TRBV5-6 and TRBJ2-5; 10 positions agree with TRBD2. After removal of 2 bases from V and 5 bases from J, the junction contained 6 bases not matched to a gene. The CDR3 runs 15 residues. Germline CDR1 and CDR2: SGHDT and YYEEEE. In DNA, the CDR3 is TGTGCCAGCAGCTTCGTAGCGGGAGGTGGGGAGACCCAGTACTTC. Protein: CASSFVAGGGETQYF.

The V call is TRBV4-1, the J call TRBJ2-7; TRBD2 matches 7 bases. Germline V gives CDR1 MGHRA, CDR2 YSYEKL. The length of the CDR3 is 21 residues. J lost 1 base, V lost 0 bases, and 21 bases had no gene match. The CDR3 spells CASSQDPTGTIRGESSYEQYF. As DNA, the CDR3 is TGCGCCAGCAGCCAAGACCCGACCGGGACTATAAGAGGGGAAAGTTCCTACGAGCAGTACTTC.

The chain links TRBV14 to TRBJ2-5; the D gene is possibly TRBD1 (6 bases). Trimming removed 5 bases at V and 3 bases at J, with 10 bases between. CDR1 and CDR2 from the germline V gene are SGHDN and FVKESK. The CDR3 is 13 amino acids. The CDR3 nucleotides read TGTGCCAGCAGCTCAAGGACAGAAGAGACCCAGTACTTC. Amino acids: CASSSRTEETQYF.

This sequence joins TRBV29-1 and TRBJ2-7, with TRBD1 matching 8 bases. The CDR3 sequence is 12 residues long. Trimming removed 7 bases from V and 6 bases from J; junction bases left unmatched: 8. Germline CDR1 reads SQVTM; CDR2 reads ANQGSEA. The CDR3 bases are TGCAGCGCCGCTGGACAGGGCGGCGAGCAGTACTTC. The encoded protein is CSAAGQGGEQYF.

The chain has TRBV20-1 and TRBJ2-5, with D tentatively TRBD2 (6 bases). In germline, CDR1 is DFQATT, CDR2 SNEGSKA (reference sequence). V was trimmed by 3 bases and J by 1 base, leaving 15 bases between them. The CDR3 has 15 residues. CDR3 bases: TGCAGTGCTAGCCTCCCGGGAGACCTCCAAGAGACCCAGTACTTC. The encoded protein is CSASLPGDLQETQYF.

The V call is TRBV9, the J call TRBJ1-2; 10 nucleotides line up with TRBD1. The CDR3 is 16 residues long. The junction had 11 bases not matched to a gene; V was cut back by 3 bases and J by 6 bases. CDR1 and CDR2 from the germline V gene are SGDLS and YYNGEE. The CDR3 DNA is TGTGCCAGCAGCGCACCCGGGACAGGGGAGTTTAATGGCTACACCTTC. This sequence encodes CASSAPGTGEFNGYTF.

The chain uses TRBV28 and TRBJ2-1; D gene uncertain. V was trimmed by 4 bases and J by 0 bases, leaving 10 bases between them. In germline, CDR1 is MDHEN, CDR2 SYDVKM. The CDR3 consists of 15 residues. CDR3 sequence (DNA): TGTGCCAGCAGTTCTGTTAAGAGCTCCTACAATGAGCAGTTCTTC. It translates to CASSSVKSSYNEQFF.

This chain links TRBV13 with TRBJ2-3; the D is unclear. The V end lost 0 bases, the J end lost 2 bases, and 3 bases lay between the germline ends. CDR3 length: 13 amino acids. Germline values: CDR1 PRHDT, CDR2 FYEKMQ (reference sequence). The CDR3 here is CASSLGATDTQYF. CDR3 coding DNA: TGTGCCAGCAGCTTAGGGGCCACAGATACGCAGTATTTT.

This clonotype was detected a few times. The V call is TRBV11-2, the J call TRBJ2-7; possibly TRBD1 for D (5 bases). The CDR3 length is 13 residues. CDR1 is SGHAT and CDR2 is FQNNGV in the germline V gene. The V end was cut by 0 bases, the J end by 3 bases, with 6 bases between. CDR3 amino acids: CASSLEDSYEQYF. The DNA for the CDR3 is TGTGCCAGCAGCTTAGAAGACAGCTACGAGCAGTACTTC.

The chain recombines TRBV5-6 with TRBJ2-7; 7 bases fit TRBD2. V dropped 4 bases and J dropped 6; count of bases not matched to a gene: 7. This CDR3 has 13 amino acids. Germline loops: CDR1 SGHDT, CDR2 YYEEEE. The CDR3 loop reads CASSPGSGGEQYF. DNA of the CDR3: TGTGCCAGCAGCCCCGGTTCGGGGGGCGAGCAGTACTTC.

The rearrangement links TRBV30 to TRBJ1-2; D uncertain. In germline, CDR1 is GTSNPN, CDR2 SVGIG (reference sequence). The CDR3 loop spans 13 amino acids. Trimming removed 3 bases at V and 5 bases at J, with 13 bases between. The CDR3 nucleotides are TGTGCCTGGAGAGATCCGGGAGGTTATGGCTACACCTTC. This sequence encodes CAWRDPGGYGYTF.

V and J are TRBV9 and TRBJ2-7; 7 bases are shared with TRBD1. Germline trimming cut 3 bases from V and 3 bases from J; bases unmatched to any gene: 6. CDR3 size: 14 residues. Looked up from germline, CDR1 is SGDLS and CDR2 is YYNGEE. CDR3 DNA: TGTGCCAGCAGCGAGACGGGACAGAACTACGAGCAGTACTTC. Its protein is CASSETGQNYEQYF.

The V and J genes are TRBV6-4 and TRBJ2-1; D is unresolved. The CDR3 has 8 amino acids. CDR1 is MRHNA and CDR2 is SNTAGT in the germline V gene. Trimming shortened V by 8 bases and J by 15 bases, and 8 bases separated the two germline ends. This CDR3 reads CASLGRFF. The CDR3 DNA sequence: TGTGCCAGCTTAGGGCGGTTCTTC.